The 14 T cell receptor beta chains below come from one sample, sequenced in a study. The repertoire was sequenced with immunoSEQ multiplex PCR; TCRdb's copy has only in-frame clones and lacks some. The table includes tens of thousands of clones, 93% detected once. The sample was PBMCs. These receptors were obtained from a man aged 40-49 years with rheumatoid arthritis.

This clone was counted once. The chain employs TRBV25-1 and TRBJ2-7, with unresolved D. Between the trimmed V and J ends, which lost 5 bases and 5 bases, there was a span of 10 bases. CDR3 length: 12 residues. CDR1 is MGHDK, CDR2 SYGVNS, per germline. For the CDR3, the DNA is TGTGCCAGCAGTCGCGCCCGTGACGAGCAGTACTTC. This sequence encodes CASSRARDEQYF.

This clone was detected a few times. The chain links TRBV7-9 to TRBJ1-2, with TRBD1 matching 7 bases. Germline V gene lookup returns CDR1 SEHNR and CDR2 FQNEAQ (reference sequence). V shed 5 bases and J 0 bases; nucleotides not matched to a gene: 3. This CDR3 has 14 residues. The CDR3 nucleotides are TGTGCCAGCAGCGCAGGGACAGCTAACTATGGCTACACCTTC. Its translation: CASSAGTANYGYTF.

The rearrangement links TRBV7-9 to TRBJ1-3; D is possibly TRBD1 (5 bases). V dropped 3 bases and J dropped 0 bases, with 12 bases sitting between them. CDR3 length: 16 amino acids. Germline V gene lookup returns CDR1 SEHNR and CDR2 FQNEAQ (reference sequence). CDR3: CASSFGTEGSGNTIYF. The CDR3 region has the DNA TGTGCCAGCAGCTTCGGGACCGAAGGCTCTGGAAACACCATATATTTT.

The V call is TRBV29-1, the J call TRBJ2-7; 8 bases fit TRBD1. CDR3 size: 14 residues. Germline V gene lookup returns CDR1 SQVTM and CDR2 ANQGSEA. J gave up 2 bases and V 6 bases, and 9 bases lay outside the gene matches. CDR3 amino acids: CSVTTGQVAYEQYF. CDR3 coding DNA: TGCAGCGTGACCACGGGACAGGTGGCCTACGAGCAGTACTTC.

The chain uses TRBV3-1 (or the pseudogene TRBV3-2) and TRBJ1-2; 8 bases map to TRBD1. V shed 1 base and J 7 bases; nucleotides not matched to a gene: 8. CDR3 length equals 15 residues. From germline, CDR1 is LGHDT and CDR2 YNNKEL (reference sequence). Written as DNA, the CDR3 is TGTGCCAGCAGCCAAGTGGCAGGGGGCGCAGCTGGCTACACCTTC. As protein: CASSQVAGGAAGYTF.

V gene TRBV7-2 combines with J gene TRBJ1-2; 7 nucleotides align to TRBD1. The CDR3 has 16 amino acids. CDR1 and CDR2 (germline): SGHTA, FQGNSA. The V segment lost 5 bases and the J segment 6 bases; nucleotides outside the gene matches: 15. CDR3 nucleotides: TGTGCCAGCAGCCTAATGATGACAGGGAGGGGACATGGCTACACCTTC. This encodes CASSLMMTGRGHGYTF. Using reference TRBV7-2 and TRBJ1-2 for the parts outside the CDR3, the full variable domain is GAGVSQSPSNKVTEKGKDVELRCDPISGHTALYWYRQSLGQGLEFLIYFQGNSAPDKSGLPSDRFSAERTGGSVSTLTIQRTQQEDSAVYLCASSLMMTGRGHGYTFGSGTRLTVV.

The rearrangement uses TRBV4-1 and TRBJ2-7; D may be TRBD2 (6 bases). This CDR3 comprises 17 residues. The V end was cut by 4 bases, the J end by 2 bases, with 21 bases between. CDR1 and CDR2 (germline): MGHRA, YSYEKL. CDR3 residues: CASSPHRGDRGAYEQYF. The CDR3 DNA is TGCGCCAGCAGCCCCCACCGGGGAGATCGCGGGGCCTACGAGCAGTACTTC.

The chain uses TRBV4-2 and TRBJ2-1; D ambiguous. The V and J ends lost 1 base and 4 bases respectively, with 14 bases between them. Germline V gene lookup returns CDR1 LGHNA and CDR2 YNFKEQ. The CDR3 is 16 residues long. The CDR3 nucleotides read TGTGCCAGCAGCCAAGGCACGACCCTGGGGTACAATGAGCAGTTCTTC. The encoded protein is CASSQGTTLGYNEQFF.

The CDR3 DNA reads as TGTGCCAGCAGCCAGGCGAGCTCTGGGGCCAACGTCCTGACTTTC. This sequence encodes CASSQASSGANVLTF. The chain couples TRBV28 to TRBJ2-6; D is uncertain. The germline CDR1 and CDR2 sequences are MDHEN and SYDVKM. The V end lost 6 bases, the J end lost 0 bases, and 9 bases lay between the germline ends. This CDR3 is built from 15 residues.

The chain is built from TRBV4-3 and TRBJ1-2; no reliable D call. V was clipped by 4 bases and J by 2 bases, with 11 bases between them. In germline, CDR1 is LGHNA, CDR2 YSLEER. The CDR3 runs 14 residues. The CDR3: CASSLEAVNYGYTF. DNA for the CDR3: TGCGCCAGCAGCCTCGAAGCGGTCAACTATGGCTACACCTTC.

Here the CDR3 DNA reads TGTGCCAGTAGTATATTGGGGCAGGGGGCTGAAAAACTGTTTTTT. Its protein product is CASSILGQGAEKLFF. J is TRBJ1-4 and V is TRBV19; 8 bases agree with TRBD1. This CDR3 spans 15 amino acids. From germline, CDR1 is LNHDA and CDR2 SQIVND (reference sequence). The V gene end was trimmed by 2 bases and the J gene end by 7 bases; junction bases not matched to a gene: 6.

The chain joins TRBV18 to TRBJ2-7; D is tentatively TRBD1 or TRBD2 (5 bases each). V shed 9 bases and J shed 6 bases, with 12 bases lying between them. This CDR3 has 11 amino acids. Germline V gene lookup returns CDR1 KGHSH and CDR2 LQKENI. The CDR3 coding sequence is TGTGCCAGGCTGGGTGGGGGCGAGCAGTACTTC. Residues: CARLGGGEQYF. Full variable domain (rest looked up from reference TRBV18 and TRBJ2-7): NAGVMQNPRHLVRRRGQEARLRCSPMKGHSHVYWYRQLPEEGLKFMVYLQKENIIDESGMPKERFSAEFPKEGPSILRIQQVVRGDSAAYFCARLGGGEQYFGPGTRLTVT.

The chain couples TRBV7-9 to TRBJ1-6; 11 bases are a match to TRBD1. The CDR3 has 18 amino acids. V gave up 4 bases and J gave up 8 bases; unmatched junction bases: 13. Germline CDR1 is SEHNR and CDR2 is FQNEAQ (reference sequence). CDR3 in amino acids: CASSSIGQGALRDSPLHF. The DNA of the CDR3 is TGTGCCAGCAGCTCTATCGGACAGGGGGCTTTAAGGGATTCACCCCTCCACTTT.

The chain combines TRBV27 with TRBJ1-4; D gene ambiguous. The CDR3 spans 17 residues. The germline V gene has CDR1 MNHEY and CDR2 SMNVEV (reference sequence). The ends were cut back, 7 bases at V and 8 bases at J, with 26 bases in the middle. In DNA form, the CDR3 reads TGTGCCAGCACCCACATGCCCCCTGGGAGGGTTGGGGAAAAACTGTTTTTT. This translates into CASTHMPPGRVGEKLFF.